The 23 T cell receptor beta chains presented below share a single source sample, sequenced in a study of blood T cell repertoires in COVID-19. Sequencing used immunoSEQ multiplex PCR; TCRdb keeps in-frame clones, though not all of them. This table has about 180,000 clones, 85% to 90% appearing once. What was sequenced was peripheral blood. Every receptor here comes from a man in his 70s with active or convalescent COVID-19.

V usage is TRBV25-1 and J usage is TRBJ2-7, with 9 bases identical to TRBD1. J lost 3 bases, V lost 5 bases, and 8 bases had no gene match. The V gene's germline CDR1 is MGHDK and CDR2 SYGVNS. The CDR3 is made up of 15 amino acids. The CDR3 loop reads CASSPRTGAHYEQYF. CDR3 nucleotide sequence: TGTGCCAGCAGTCCCAGGACAGGGGCCCACTACGAGCAGTACTTC.

V and J are TRBV15 and TRBJ1-4; no reliable D call. V was shortened by 0 bases and J by 0 bases, with 8 bases between the two germline ends. Germline assignment: CDR1 LNHNV and CDR2 YYDKDF (reference sequence). This CDR3 comprises 16 residues. CDR3 coding DNA: TGTGCCACCAGCAGAGAGTATGGCCCAACTAATGAAAAACTGTTTTTT. This codes for CATSREYGPTNEKLFF.

J is TRBJ2-7 and V is TRBV19, with 7 bases aligning to TRBD1. J was trimmed by 0 bases and V by 5 bases; bases with no gene match: 7. Germline V CDR1 and CDR2: LNHDA, SQIVND (reference sequence). This CDR3 contains 15 residues. CDR3 residues: CASSPGDRSSYEQYF. In nucleotides, the CDR3 is TGTGCCAGTAGTCCCGGGGACAGATCCTCCTACGAGCAGTACTTC.

The count of this clone is one. The chain employs TRBV7-2 and TRBJ2-7; 10 nucleotides line up with TRBD2. This CDR3 is built from 19 residues. V lost 2 bases to trimming and J lost 6 bases; unmatched junction nucleotides: 19. Looked up from germline, CDR1 is SGHTA and CDR2 is FQGNSA. The CDR3 spells CASSLLGQRGGLVSGEQYF. The CDR3 DNA reads TGTGCCAGCAGCTTACTCGGCCAGCGGGGGGGCCTGGTTTCCGGCGAGCAGTACTTC.

The chain has TRBV11-2 and TRBJ2-7; the match to TRBD1 covers 8 bases. V lost 7 bases to trimming and J lost 0 bases; unmatched junction nucleotides: 5. Germline lookup yields CDR1 SGHAT and CDR2 FQNNGV. This CDR3 has 14 amino acids. The CDR3 DNA reads TGTGCCAGCACTCGGGACAGGAGCTCCTACGAGCAGTACTTC. Protein sequence: CASTRDRSSYEQYF.

The chain couples TRBV6-2 or TRBV6-3 to TRBJ1-4; the match to TRBD1 covers 8 bases. The CDR3 runs 16 residues. The germline V gene encodes CDR1 MNHEY and CDR2 SVGEGT. Losses at the gene ends were 2 bases for V and 8 bases for J; bases not matched to a gene: 10. The chain's CDR3 is CASSYGGQDPPEKLFF. CDR3 nucleotide sequence: TGTGCCAGCAGTTACGGGGGACAGGACCCTCCAGAAAAACTGTTTTTT.

The chain couples TRBV6-2 or TRBV6-3 to TRBJ1-2; D call uncertain. This CDR3 comprises 11 residues. The V gene's germline CDR1 is MNHEY and CDR2 SVGEGT. Trimming took 4 bases from V and 7 from J, leaving 7 bases between them. CDR3 residues: CASSSQAGYTF. As DNA, the CDR3 is TGTGCCAGCAGTTCGCAGGCTGGCTACACCTTC.

The chain's CDR3 is CASSYIGNQPQHF. CDR3 DNA: TGTGCCAGCAGTTACATCGGGAATCAGCCCCAGCATTTT. The chain carries TRBV6-2 or TRBV6-3 and TRBJ1-5; no definite D call. Trimming cost V 2 bases and J 4 bases, with 6 bases left between them. CDR3 size: 13 residues. Germline CDR1 reads MNHEY; CDR2 reads SVGEGT.

The chain couples TRBV14 to TRBJ2-1; a weak D match, TRBD1 (6 bases). From germline, CDR1 is SGHDN and CDR2 FVKESK. V gave up 4 bases and J gave up 15 bases, with 19 bases separating them. This CDR3 is built from 13 residues. Here the CDR3 reads CASSPTGIGPWFF. The CDR3 coding sequence is TGTGCCAGCAGCCCTACAGGGATAGGCCCCTGGTTCTTC.

The V and J genes are TRBV18 and TRBJ2-7; possible D gene TRBD2, 5 bases. The germline gives CDR1 KGHSH, CDR2 LQKENI. V was trimmed by 0 bases and J by 5 bases, leaving 17 bases between them. The CDR3 spans 16 residues. The CDR3 sequence: CASSPPKRVPLHEQYF. CDR3 coding DNA: TGTGCCAGCTCACCACCTAAGAGGGTCCCTCTCCACGAGCAGTACTTC.

V usage is TRBV5-4 and J usage is TRBJ1-6; D is perhaps TRBD1 (5 bases). The CDR3 contains 15 residues. Deletions cut 4 bases from V and 7 bases from J, with 15 bases between. The germline V gene encodes CDR1 SGHNT and CDR2 YYREEE (reference sequence). CDR3 in amino acids: CASSPTGTGNSPLHF. DNA for the CDR3: TGTGCCAGCAGCCCCACCGGGACTGGCAATTCACCCCTCCACTTT.

The chain carries TRBV7-3 and TRBJ2-1; 7 nucleotides agree with TRBD2. The CDR3 is 13 residues long. Germline V gene data show CDR1 as SGHTA and CDR2 as FQGTGA. V shed 5 bases, J shed 6 bases, and the junction held 4 bases outside the gene matches. The CDR3, as DNA: TGTGCCAGCAGCCCCCCGGGAGGCAATGAGCAGTTCTTC. As protein: CASSPPGGNEQFF.

The V and J genes are TRBV2 and TRBJ1-4; 8 nucleotides agree with TRBD1. Trimming removed 2 bases from V and 6 bases from J; junction bases left unmatched: 2. The CDR3 spans 14 residues. Looked up from germline, CDR1 is SNHLY and CDR2 is FYNNEI. In DNA, the CDR3 is TGTGCCAGCAGTGAACCGGACAGGGATGAAAAACTGTTTTTT. Its protein product is CASSEPDRDEKLFF.

The V and J genes are TRBV24-1 and TRBJ1-1; TRBD1 is a possible D gene (5 bases). There are 15 residues in the CDR3. Trimming cost V 7 bases and J 1 base, with 15 bases left between them. The V gene's germline CDR1 is KGHDR and CDR2 SFDVKD. DNA of the CDR3: TGTGCCACCAGAGAGAAGGACACGAAGAACACTGAAGCTTTCTTT. Translation gives CATREKDTKNTEAFF.

Only a few counts were recorded for this clone. This chain links TRBV18 with TRBJ1-2, with no clear D. The length of the CDR3 is 13 residues. Germline V lookup: CDR1 KGHSH, CDR2 LQKENI. The V end lost 3 bases, the J end lost 4 bases, and 9 bases lay between the germline ends. CDR3 nucleotide sequence: TGTGCCAGCTCACCCGGGAATCTCTATGGCTACACCTTC. Translating gives CASSPGNLYGYTF.

The CDR3 DNA is TGTGCCATCAGTGGGGGCGGGGGAGCAGATACGCAGTATTTT. This encodes CAISGGGGADTQYF. This rearrangement joins TRBV10-3 to TRBJ2-3; TRBD2 aligns across 7 bases. The CDR3 spans 14 residues. With V trimmed by 4 bases and J by 4 bases, 5 bases remained unmatched. Germline V gives CDR1 ENHRY, CDR2 SYGVKD.

This clone was observed a single time. The V and J genes are TRBV7-8 and TRBJ1-1; 8 nucleotides agree with TRBD1. From germline, CDR1 is SGHVS and CDR2 FQNEAQ. Germline trimming cut 5 bases from V and 8 bases from J; bases unmatched to any gene: 13. The CDR3 loop spans 15 amino acids. The CDR3 region is CASSITGTGQGEAFF. As DNA, the CDR3 is TGTGCCAGCAGCATCACCGGGACAGGCCAGGGGGAAGCTTTCTTT.

V gene TRBV12-3 or TRBV12-4 combines with J gene TRBJ1-6; D gene uncertain. V gave up 6 bases and J gave up 8 bases, with 11 bases separating them. The CDR3 length is 13 residues. CDR3 nucleotides: TGTGCCAGCAGCCTGGGCCTCTATTCACCCCTCCACTTT. Encoded protein: CASSLGLYSPLHF.

CDR3 protein: CASSPQGTQETQYF. In nucleotides, the CDR3 is TGCGCCAGCAGCCCCCAGGGGACCCAAGAGACCCAGTACTTC. V is TRBV5-1 and J is TRBJ2-5; the D gene is possibly TRBD1 (6 bases). Germline values: CDR1 SGHRS, CDR2 YFSETQ. V was pared by 4 bases and J by 1 base, with 11 bases between. This CDR3 contains 14 residues.

The chain joins TRBV18 to TRBJ1-6, with D maybe TRBD1 (5 bases). There are 16 residues in the CDR3. V lost 5 bases and J 9 bases, leaving 20 bases between the germline ends. Germline CDR1 reads KGHSH; CDR2 reads LQKENI. CDR3 sequence (DNA): TGTGCCAGCTCAGCCGAAGTTCTGGCCGGGGGTTCACCCCTCCACTTT. Its translation is CASSAEVLAGGSPLHF.

V gene TRBV19 combines with J gene TRBJ1-2; 7 positions match TRBD1. Germline assignment: CDR1 LNHDA and CDR2 SQIVND (reference sequence). The trim removed 6 bases at V and 7 bases at J, leaving 14 bases unmatched. The CDR3 loop spans 15 amino acids. For the CDR3, the DNA is TGTGCCAGTAGGCTACAGGGGCAGTCGGGTTTTGGCTACACCTTC. Its translation: CASRLQGQSGFGYTF.

The chain recombines TRBV7-8 with TRBJ1-6; D is uncertain. The ends were cut back, 3 bases at V and 6 bases at J, with 12 bases in the middle. The length of the CDR3 is 15 residues. The V gene's germline CDR1 is SGHVS and CDR2 FQNEAQ. Here the CDR3 DNA reads TGTGCCAGCAGCTTGCGCGCCCAGGCTAATTCACCCCTCCACTTT. It is translated as CASSLRAQANSPLHF.

The chain links TRBV12-3 or TRBV12-4 to TRBJ1-2; D not resolved. The CDR3 is made up of 12 amino acids. Trimming pared 2 bases from V and 7 bases from J, leaving 8 bases between. The CDR3 reads CASSLLRGGYTF. The CDR3 DNA reads as TGTGCCAGCAGTTTATTGCGGGGTGGCTACACCTTC.